One sample yielded the 30 T cell receptor beta chains listed below, sequenced in a study of cytomegalovirus exposure and HLA in healthy donors. With 60 Vbeta and 13 Jbeta primers, the PCR was carried out. Assay: immunoSEQ multiplex PCR; the TCRdb copy retains only in-frame clones and omits some. This sample has fewer than 150,000 clones, with 60% to 85% found just once. Sequenced input: PBMCs. The receptors were gathered from a man younger than 35 in good health and CMV-seronegative.

The CDR3 DNA reads TGTGCCAGCAGTTTCGGCAGGGGTAACTATGGCTACACCTTC. It is translated as CASSFGRGNYGYTF. J is TRBJ1-2 and V is TRBV27; a weak D match, TRBD1 (6 bases). Per the germline V gene, CDR1 is MNHEY and CDR2 is SMNVEV (reference sequence). The CDR3 has 14 amino acids. V was clipped by 3 bases and J by 1 base, with 9 bases between them.

The J gene is TRBJ2-3, the V gene TRBV2, with 7 bases aligning to TRBD2. The CDR3 is made up of 14 amino acids. Germline CDR1 is SNHLY and CDR2 is FYNNEI. V shed 7 bases and J 6 bases; nucleotides not matched to a gene: 10. As DNA, the CDR3 is TGTGCCAGCAATCAGCGGGGCCTTGGGGATACGCAGTATTTT. Encoded protein: CASNQRGLGDTQYF.

The CDR3 here is CASSSQIADREAFF. For the CDR3, the DNA is TGTGCCAGCAGCTCCCAAATAGCTGACAGGGAAGCTTTCTTT. The genes are TRBV11-2 and TRBJ1-1; tentatively, D is TRBD1 (6 bases). The germline V gene has CDR1 SGHAT and CDR2 FQNNGV. This CDR3 contains 14 residues. The V end was cut by 4 bases, the J end by 8 bases, with 17 bases between.

Only one count was recorded for this clone. This chain links TRBV13 with TRBJ2-3, with 10 bases matching TRBD2. The CDR3 length is 16 residues. Germline CDR1 and CDR2: PRHDT and FYEKMQ (reference sequence). The junction had 7 bases not matched to a gene; V was cut back by 2 bases and J by 5 bases. CDR3 sequence: CASSLLSGGARDTQYF. The CDR3 region has the DNA TGTGCCAGCAGCTTACTCAGCGGGGGGGCCAGAGATACGCAGTATTTT.

This rearrangement joins TRBV2 to TRBJ1-3; tentatively, D is TRBD1 (6 bases). The ends were cut back, 8 bases at V and 5 bases at J, with 16 bases in the middle. This CDR3 region has 14 residues. Germline V gene data show CDR1 as SNHLY and CDR2 as FYNNEI. The CDR3 region has the DNA TGTGCCAGCGAATCAGGGGTATTTCGAAACACCATATATTTT. It encodes CASESGVFRNTIYF.

The chain carries TRBV2 and TRBJ2-7, with 8 nucleotides matching TRBD1. The germline V gene encodes CDR1 SNHLY and CDR2 FYNNEI. The V segment lost 4 bases and the J segment 7 bases; nucleotides outside the gene matches: 12. CDR3 length: 15 amino acids. As DNA, the CDR3 is TGTGCCAGCAGTGGACAGGGGCCCCGTTCGGGGGAGCAGTACTTC. Amino acid sequence: CASSGQGPRSGEQYF.

The J gene is TRBJ1-1, the V gene TRBV7-3; 8 bases fit TRBD1. This CDR3 comprises 13 residues. CDR1 SGHTA and CDR2 FQGTGA come from the germline V gene. V shed 4 bases, J shed 7 bases, and the junction held 5 bases outside the gene matches. Here the CDR3 reads CASSSQGAGEAFF. As DNA, the CDR3 is TGTGCCAGCAGCTCCCAGGGGGCAGGTGAAGCTTTCTTT.

J is TRBJ2-2 and V is TRBV5-1, with TRBD2 matching 14 bases. V lost 4 bases and J lost 4; bases outside the gene matches: 9. This CDR3 is 18 amino acids long. Per germline, CDR1 SGHRS and CDR2 YFSETQ. CDR3 region: CASSRKGLAGDRTGELFF. CDR3 sequence (DNA): TGCGCCAGCAGCCGTAAGGGACTAGCGGGAGATCGCACCGGGGAGCTGTTTTTT.

The J gene is TRBJ2-7, the V gene TRBV5-1; D unresolved. V was clipped by 0 bases and J by 3 bases, with 10 bases between them. Germline loops: CDR1 SGHRS, CDR2 YFSETQ. The CDR3 is made up of 14 amino acids. The CDR3 sequence: CASSLVPPNYEQYF. The CDR3 DNA reads TGCGCCAGCAGCTTGGTCCCCCCTAACTACGAGCAGTACTTC.

CDR3 residues: CASSSTGRETQYF. In DNA, the CDR3 is TGTGCCAGTAGTTCGACAGGACGAGAGACCCAGTACTTC. The chain is built from TRBV19 and TRBJ2-5; a weak D match, TRBD1 (6 bases). The CDR3 sequence is 13 residues long. Germline CDR1 and CDR2: LNHDA and SQIVND (reference sequence). V lost 5 bases, J lost 4 bases, and 11 bases lay in between.

This clone was detected a few times. This rearrangement joins TRBV9 to TRBJ1-2; D remains unclear. The germline V gene has CDR1 SGDLS and CDR2 YYNGEE. The ends were cut back, 3 bases at V and 0 bases at J, with 12 bases in the middle. The length of the CDR3 is 15 residues. The DNA for the CDR3 is TGTGCCAGCAGCGCGGCCGGGAGCGCTAACTATGGCTACACCTTC. Protein sequence: CASSAAGSANYGYTF. The full variable domain, with the rest looked up from reference TRBV9 and TRBJ1-2, is DSGVTQTPKHLITATGQRVTLRCSPRSGDLSVYWYQQSLDQGLQFLIQYYNGEERAKGNILERFSAQQFPDLHSELNLSSLELGDSALYFCASSAAGSANYGYTFGSGTRLTVV.

The chain recombines TRBV2 with TRBJ1-5; D gene unclear. The CDR3 spans 11 residues. Germline V gene data show CDR1 as SNHLY and CDR2 as FYNNEI. Trimming shortened V by 6 bases and J by 4 bases, and 4 bases separated the two germline ends. In nucleotides, the CDR3 is TGTGCCAGCAGCTCGAATCAGCCCCAGCATTTT. The encoded protein is CASSSNQPQHF.

The rearrangement links TRBV6-5 to TRBJ1-6; no clear D. The CDR3 consists of 15 residues. From germline, CDR1 is MNHEY and CDR2 SVGAGI. The ends were cut back, 2 bases at V and 7 bases at J, with 12 bases in the middle. The chain's CDR3 is CASSYRREGNSPLHF. In nucleotides, the CDR3 is TGTGCCAGCAGTTACAGGAGAGAAGGAAATTCACCCCTCCACTTT.

This clone appeared once. The chain employs TRBV7-9 and TRBJ2-7; D might be TRBD2 (6 bases). The CDR3 sequence is 13 residues long. V dropped 1 base and J dropped 7 bases, with 11 bases sitting between them. From germline, CDR1 is SEHNR and CDR2 FQNEAQ (reference sequence). CDR3 sequence (DNA): TGTGCCAGCAGCTTAGGAGCTAGCGATGAGCAGTACTTC. Protein product: CASSLGASDEQYF. Complete variable domain (other parts from reference TRBV7-9 and TRBJ2-7): DTGVSQNPRHKITKRGQNVTFRCDPISEHNRLYWYRQTLGQGPEFLTYFQNEAQLEKSRLLSDRFSAERPKGSFSTLEIQRTEQGDSAMYLCASSLGASDEQYFGPGTRLTVT.

This clone was detected a few times. This chain uses TRBV28 with TRBJ2-5; tentatively, D is TRBD2 (5 bases). The CDR3 covers 13 residues. The V and J ends lost 8 bases and 2 bases respectively, with 12 bases between them. Germline CDR1 reads MDHEN; CDR2 reads SYDVKM. The CDR3 bases are TGTGCCAGCTGCTGGAGGATACAAGAGACCCAGTACTTC. Protein sequence: CASCWRIQETQYF. Together with reference TRBV28 and TRBJ2-5, the CDR3 gives the full variable domain: DVKVTQSSRYLVKRTGEKVFLECVQDMDHENMFWYRQDPGLGLRLIYFSYDVKMKEKGDIPEGYSVSREKKERFSLILESASTNQTSMYLCASCWRIQETQYFGPGTRLLVL.

The chain combines TRBV7-8 with TRBJ2-7; 10 bases agree with TRBD2. Germline assignment: CDR1 SGHVS and CDR2 FQNEAQ. With 2 bases clipped from V and 7 bases from J, the junction kept 11 bases outside the gene matches. CDR3 length equals 16 residues. Here the CDR3 DNA reads TGTGCCAGCAGCTTATGGGCTAGCGGGAGTTCGGGAGAGCAGTACTTC. Protein: CASSLWASGSSGEQYF.

V gene TRBV7-9 combines with J gene TRBJ1-5, with D uncertain. This CDR3 is 13 amino acids long. Germline values: CDR1 SEHNR, CDR2 FQNEAQ (reference sequence). V was clipped by 4 bases and J by 4 bases, with 8 bases between them. The CDR3 loop is CASSSSPNQPQHF. CDR3 bases: TGTGCCAGCAGCTCCTCTCCGAATCAGCCCCAGCATTTT.

This clone was seen only a few times. The chain links TRBV6-7 to TRBJ1-1, with no clear D. TRBV6-7 is given ORF status, its function remaining uncertain. The V and J ends lost 7 bases and 5 bases respectively, with 14 bases between them. CDR3 size: 13 residues. The CDR3 nucleotides read TGTGCCAGCATTTGGAGAAGAGGAACTGAAGCTTTCTTT. Translated, it gives CASIWRRGTEAFF.

The sample holds one count of this clone. The chain links TRBV4-1 to TRBJ1-2; 7 nucleotides match TRBD1. V lost 3 bases to trimming and J lost 4 bases; unmatched junction nucleotides: 14. The CDR3 has 17 amino acids. Per germline, CDR1 MGHRA and CDR2 YSYEKL. The CDR3 nucleotides are TGCGCCAGCAGCCAGGGGGTGGCAGACAGGGCCGGCTATGGCTACACCTTC. Amino acid sequence: CASSQGVADRAGYGYTF.

This clone came up a few times. The chain employs TRBV11-3 and TRBJ2-7, with TRBD1 matching 7 bases. CDR1 and CDR2 (germline): SGHNT, YENEEA. CDR3 length: 17 residues. Trimming cost V 5 bases and J 0 bases; bases outside gene matches: 13. The CDR3 DNA follows: TGTGCCAGCAGCACCATCAGGGGGAATCCCACCTCCTACGAGCAGTACTTC. It is translated as CASSTIRGNPTSYEQYF. The variable domain in full, completed from reference TRBV11-3 and TRBJ2-7, reads EAGVVQSPRYKIIEKKQPVAFWCNPISGHNTLYWYLQNLGQGPELLIRYENEEAVDDSQLPKDRFSAERLKGVDSTLKIQPAELGDSAVYLCASSTIRGNPTSYEQYFGPGTRLTVT.

CDR3 loop: CASSYSWQGTYEQYF. In nucleotides, the CDR3 is TGTGCCAGCAGTTACTCGTGGCAGGGTACCTACGAGCAGTACTTC. The rearrangement uses TRBV6-5 and TRBJ2-7; D perhaps matches TRBD1 (5 bases). V was clipped by 0 bases and J by 2 bases, with 11 bases between them. The CDR3 contains 15 residues. The germline gives CDR1 MNHEY, CDR2 SVGAGI.

This clone appeared a few times. This sequence joins TRBV12-5 and TRBJ1-2; 11 bases map to TRBD1. V lost 5 bases and J lost 4; bases outside the gene matches: 12. This CDR3 is 17 amino acids long. Looked up from germline, CDR1 is LGHNT and CDR2 is FRNRAP. The CDR3 sequence: CASGRPGQGARAYGYTF. For the CDR3, the DNA is TGTGCTAGTGGTCGGCCAGGACAGGGGGCTCGGGCCTATGGCTACACCTTC.

J is TRBJ2-1 and V is TRBV12-5, with TRBD2 matching over 12 bases. The CDR3 sequence is 22 residues long. The germline CDR1 and CDR2 sequences are LGHNT and FRNRAP. J was trimmed by 4 bases and V by 0 bases; bases with no gene match: 19. The CDR3 is CASGLVPSLYRLAGDIYNEQFF. CDR3 bases: TGTGCTAGTGGTTTGGTACCTTCTCTGTACAGACTAGCGGGGGATATTTACAATGAGCAGTTCTTC.

This sequence joins TRBV6-6 and TRBJ2-7; D not resolved. The CDR3 is made up of 12 amino acids. Trimming took off 0 bases at V and 6 bases at J, with 6 bases between the two ends. Germline assignment: CDR1 MNHNY and CDR2 SVGAGI (reference sequence). Here the CDR3 DNA reads TGTGCCAGCAGTTACTCGGGCCTCGAGCAGTACTTC. Translated, it gives CASSYSGLEQYF.

This chain joins TRBV19 and TRBJ2-2, with D possibly being TRBD2 (6 bases). CDR3 size: 15 residues. Trimming cost V 0 bases and J 1 base, with 6 bases left between them. In germline, CDR1 is LNHDA, CDR2 SQIVND (reference sequence). In DNA form, the CDR3 reads TGTGCCAGTAGTATAGAGGGGGGGAACACCGGGGAGCTGTTTTTT. Encoded protein: CASSIEGGNTGELFF.

This sequence joins TRBV9 and TRBJ1-2, with D possibly TRBD1 on 6 matching bases. The CDR3 loop spans 15 amino acids. CDR1 and CDR2 (germline): SGDLS, YYNGEE. Trimming shortened V by 0 bases and J by 8 bases, and 17 bases separated the two germline ends. CDR3 sequence: CASSVGDMGPRGYTF. For the CDR3, the DNA is TGTGCCAGCAGCGTAGGGGACATGGGGCCAAGGGGCTACACCTTC.

J is TRBJ1-3 and V is TRBV19, with D maybe TRBD1 (5 bases). Germline CDR1 LNHDA, CDR2 SQIVND (reference sequence). Trimming pared 6 bases from V and 0 bases from J, leaving 12 bases between. The length of the CDR3 is 15 residues. The CDR3 region is CASRRGSFSGNTIYF. The CDR3, as DNA: TGTGCCAGTAGGCGGGGCTCTTTCTCTGGAAACACCATATATTTT.

The count of this clone is one. The rearrangement joins TRBV9 to TRBJ2-1, with 10 bases that match TRBD2. Trimming took 0 bases from V and 4 from J; bases not matched to a gene: 10. CDR1 and CDR2 from the germline V gene are SGDLS and YYNGEE. This CDR3 is built from 18 residues. CDR3 in amino acids: CASSVGLAGEMRYNEQFF. CDR3 in DNA: TGTGCCAGCAGCGTAGGCCTAGCGGGAGAAATGAGGTACAATGAGCAGTTCTTC.

The chain joins TRBV7-3 to TRBJ2-2; TRBD1 aligns across 8 bases. Germline V CDR1 and CDR2: SGHTA, FQGTGA. Trimming at V came to 6 bases and at J to 7 bases, leaving 7 bases not matched to a gene. This CDR3 is built from 14 residues. The CDR3 loop is CASRWQGAVGELFF. The CDR3 bases are TGTGCCAGCAGATGGCAGGGGGCGGTCGGGGAGCTGTTTTTT.

This clone was recorded a few times. V gene TRBV9 combines with J gene TRBJ2-7; 10 bases map to TRBD1. The CDR3 has 16 amino acids. From germline, CDR1 is SGDLS and CDR2 YYNGEE. The V gene end was trimmed by 3 bases and the J gene end by 0 bases; junction bases not matched to a gene: 6. In DNA, the CDR3 is TGTGCCAGCAGCGCCCGGGACAGGGGATTCTCCTACGAGCAGTACTTC. This codes for CASSARDRGFSYEQYF.